This T cell receptor beta chain is from a study of radiation and T cells in renal cell carcinoma. Study at large: Nephrectomy followed 15 Gy stereotactic body radiation by 4 weeks.

As for this clone: The antigen is unknown.

Clones were read by immunoSEQ multiplex PCR, and TCRdb kept only the in-frame ones, dropping some. This sample yields about 160,000 clones, of which 88% are seen a single time; about 4.3% belongs to the top ten. Broader study findings: Top tumor clonotypes rose in blood 2 weeks post-radiation, then contracted.

The CDR3 length is 16 residues. Germline V lookup: CDR1 LGHNA, CDR2 YNFKEQ. The V end was cut by 0 bases, the J end by 5 bases, with 16 bases between. Time point specified: baseline pretreatment blood. Specified treatment: 15 Gy SBRT to primary tumor, nephrectomy 4 weeks later. The gene calls are TRBV4-2 and TRBJ1-2; D gene unclear. The receptor's source is a woman aged 70-85 years with renal cell carcinoma. The source material was blood, sampled from a patient whose treatment included radiotherapy and nephrectomy. This CDR3 reads CASSQDNPGRRYGYTF. The CDR3 DNA sequence: TGTGCCAGCAGCCAAGATAATCCGGGGAGGAGGTATGGCTACACCTTC.